These 3 T cell receptor beta chains were all obtained from the same sample, sequenced in a study of T cell repertoires in cytomegalovirus infection. What these receptors recognize is not known. One entry per CDR3 protein results from TCRdb running MiXCR on the reads. Counted here are roughly 990,000 distinct CDR3 sequences, less than 40% occurring once; the ten biggest clones make up about 14%. The sequenced sample was cultured CD8+ T cells from PBMCs, obtained from culture after CMV antigen stimulation. These receptors were collected from a human donor in good health (CMV status not recorded). Some clones in this sample may be carry-over from other donors' samples.

This chain links TRBV12-3 or TRBV12-4 with TRBJ2-7; D unclear. V was pared by 7 bases and J by 2 bases, with 15 bases between. The CDR3 spans 14 residues. CDR3: CASNNVLVAYEQYV. The DNA of the CDR3 is TGTGCCAGCAATAATGTGTTGGTGGCCTACGAGCAGTACGTC.

This clonotype was detected ten times or more. This rearrangement joins TRBV7-6 to TRBJ1-1; 7 bases map to TRBD1. This CDR3 comprises 15 residues. Germline V lookup: CDR1 SGHVS, CDR2 FNYEAQ. J lost 0 bases, V lost 0 bases, and 1 base had no gene match. CDR3 nucleotide sequence: TGTGCCAGCAGCTTAGCGGGACAGATGAACACTGAAGCTTTCTTT. Translating gives CASSLAGQMNTEAFF.

In this sample, this clonotype turned up a few times. The chain uses TRBV6-1 and TRBJ2-3; D unclear. The CDR3 totals 15 residues. V was cut by 0 bases and J by 2 bases, with 9 bases left in between. Germline V gene data show CDR1 as MNHNS and CDR2 as SASEGT. The CDR3 loop is CASSEAPTATDTQYF. CDR3 bases: TGTGCCAGCAGTGAAGCCCCAACAGCCACAGATACGCAGTATTTT.